Below are 16 T cell receptor beta chains sequenced from a single sample in a study of post-analysis software for immune sequencing data. Study results and caveats: A handful of TRBV segments were more frequent in patients than controls; TRBV5-6, TRBV5-1 and TRBV20-1 belonged to this group.

The antigens for these receptors are not known. Carried by the TCR beta cDNA libraries were unique molecular identifiers. MiXCR, applied by TCRdb to the PCR reads, yields one record per CDR3 protein. Among about 620,000 distinct CDR3 sequences listed, roughly 46% were seen once. The sample was blood. The source is a girl aged 5-17 years with multiple sclerosis.

This sequence joins TRBV12-3 or TRBV12-4 and TRBJ2-3, with D perhaps assigned TRBD1 or TRBD2 (5 bases each). The CDR3 spans 14 residues. V was clipped by 7 bases and J by 5 bases, with 16 bases between them. The CDR3 loop reads CASNLGVPRDTQYF. CDR3 nucleotides: TGTGCCAGCAACTTGGGGGTTCCTCGAGATACGCAGTATTTT.

The rearrangement joins TRBV5-1 to TRBJ2-5; D perhaps matches TRBD1 (6 bases). The CDR3 extends over 16 amino acids. The V end lost 0 bases, the J end lost 5 bases, and 17 bases lay between the germline ends. Germline CDR1 is SGHRS and CDR2 is YFSETQ. The CDR3 bases are TGCGCCAGCAGCTTGGCGAACAGGGCTCGTGGGGAGACCCAGTACTTC. Residues: CASSLANRARGETQYF.

This clonotype was counted between two and nine times. The J gene is TRBJ2-3, the V gene TRBV7-2; D is unresolved. There are 13 residues in the CDR3. The V gene lost 5 bases and the J gene lost 7 bases, with 13 bases spanning the gap. Germline loops: CDR1 SGHTA, CDR2 FQGNSA. DNA for the CDR3: TGTGCCAGCAGCCCCCTCCGACCCAATACGCAGTATTTT. Encoded protein: CASSPLRPNTQYF.

This clonotype was counted a few times. The rearrangement uses TRBV4-1 and TRBJ2-7; D is ambiguous. This CDR3 comprises 15 residues. V was pared by 0 bases and J by 2 bases, with 11 bases between. CDR1 is MGHRA, CDR2 YSYEKL, per germline. CDR3 in amino acids: CASSQDSGRTYEQYF. The CDR3 DNA follows: TGCGCCAGCAGCCAAGATTCCGGCCGAACCTACGAGCAGTACTTC.

This CDR3 is CATSATGTSRETQYF. In nucleotides, the CDR3 is TGTGCCACCTCCGCGACAGGGACATCTCGAGAGACCCAGTACTTC. The J gene is TRBJ2-5, the V gene TRBV6-5, with TRBD1 matching over 7 bases. In germline, CDR1 is MNHEY, CDR2 SVGAGI. Germline trimming cut 10 bases from V and 4 bases from J; bases unmatched to any gene: 15. The CDR3 has 15 residues.

The chain couples TRBV7-2 to TRBJ1-4; a possible D gene is TRBD1 (6 bases). The CDR3 spans 16 residues. The germline V and J ends were trimmed by 1 base and 5 bases, with 14 bases remaining between them. Germline CDR1 and CDR2: SGHTA and FQGNSA. The CDR3 bases are TGTGCCAGCAGCTTAGTGGGAAGGGGGGTAAATGAAAAACTGTTTTTT. Translating gives CASSLVGRGVNEKLFF.

This clonotype has a handful of counts. J is TRBJ2-1 and V is TRBV3-1; 10 bases line up with TRBD2. The V gene's germline CDR1 is LGHDT and CDR2 YNNKEL (reference sequence). V was pared by 1 base and J by 3 bases, with 3 bases of the junction left unmatched. The CDR3 totals 16 residues. The DNA for the CDR3 is TGTGCCAGCAGCCAAGGCCTAGCGGGAGTCTACAATGAGCAGTTCTTC. It yields the protein CASSQGLAGVYNEQFF.

This clonotype has more than one count but fewer than ten. The J gene is TRBJ2-7, the V gene TRBV6-1, with D hard to call. The V gene's germline CDR1 is MNHNS and CDR2 SASEGT. With 6 bases removed from V and 2 bases from J, the gap between germline ends came to 11 bases. The CDR3 runs to 13 residues. In DNA, the CDR3 is TGTGCCAGCAGAACGGCGCGGACCTACGAGCAGTACTTC. This translates into CASRTARTYEQYF.

The chain recombines TRBV6-5 with TRBJ1-5, with a tentative D call TRBD1 (5 bases). The germline CDR1 and CDR2 sequences are MNHEY and SVGAGI. The CDR3 is 16 residues long. The germline V and J ends were trimmed by 4 bases and 0 bases, with 13 bases remaining between them. The CDR3 sequence is CASSLRGPDSNQPQHF. CDR3 coding DNA: TGTGCCAGCAGTTTGAGGGGACCGGATAGCAATCAGCCCCAGCATTTT.

Many counts were recorded for this clonotype. The CDR3 protein is CSAGQGGTEAFF. CDR3 bases: TGCAGTGCTGGACAGGGCGGGACTGAAGCTTTCTTT. The chain is built from TRBV29-1 and TRBJ1-1; 8 positions agree with TRBD1. Germline V CDR1 and CDR2: SQVTM, ANQGSEA. This CDR3 spans 12 amino acids.

V is TRBV11-1 and J is TRBJ2-1; 9 bases map to TRBD2. Germline lookup yields CDR1 SGHAT and CDR2 FQDESV (reference sequence). CDR3 size: 14 residues. J was trimmed by 9 bases and V by 5 bases; bases with no gene match: 8. The CDR3 DNA sequence: TGTGCCAGCAGCCCCGGACTAGCGAGGAGTGAGCAGTTCTTC. This encodes CASSPGLARSEQFF.

This chain uses TRBV12-3 or TRBV12-4 with TRBJ2-5, with D hard to call. The CDR3 contains 13 residues. The ends were cut back, 1 base at V and 5 bases at J, with 8 bases in the middle. The CDR3 loop reads CASSLVVSETQYF. The CDR3 DNA reads TGTGCCAGCAGTTTAGTGGTTTCGGAGACCCAGTACTTC.

The chain couples TRBV29-1 to TRBJ2-7; possible D gene TRBD1, 5 bases. This CDR3 is built from 12 residues. The germline V gene has CDR1 SQVTM and CDR2 ANQGSEA. Trimming cost V 0 bases and J 5 bases, with 8 bases left between them. The CDR3 nucleotides are TGCAGCGTTGAAGAGGGGCAGGACGAGCAGTACTTC. Residues: CSVEEGQDEQYF.

Concerning this clonotype: It may be a read error: a sequence one base away is much more abundant. The chain has TRBV7-2 and TRBJ2-3, with unresolved D. The CDR3 spans 14 residues. Germline V lookup: CDR1 SGHTA, CDR2 FQGNSA. CDR3 sequence reads: CAGSFWPSTDTQYF. CDR3 nucleotide sequence: TGTGCCGGCAGCTTCTGGCCTAGCACAGATACGCAGTATTTT.

The chain employs TRBV12-3 or TRBV12-4 and TRBJ1-1; 7 bases fit TRBD1. With 2 bases clipped from V and 4 bases from J, the junction kept 4 bases outside the gene matches. The CDR3 loop spans 14 amino acids. CDR3 sequence: CASSLSSGGTEAFF. CDR3 sequence (DNA): TGTGCCAGCAGTTTATCCTCAGGGGGCACTGAAGCTTTCTTT.

The gene calls are TRBV29-1 and TRBJ1-2; D might be TRBD1 (6 bases). The CDR3 loop spans 16 amino acids. Germline V gene lookup returns CDR1 SQVTM and CDR2 ANQGSEA. V was trimmed by 0 bases and J by 5 bases, leaving 19 bases between them. CDR3 coding DNA: TGCAGCGTTGAAGATCCCCGACAGGAATTTGTTTATGGCTACACCTTC. It encodes CSVEDPRQEFVYGYTF. Based on the CDR3 plus reference TRBV29-1 and TRBJ1-2, the full variable domain is SAVISQKPSRDICQRGTSLTIQCQVDSQVTMMFWYRQQPGQSLTLIATANQGSEATYESGFVIDKFPISRPNLTFSTLTVSNMSPEDSSIYLCSVEDPRQEFVYGYTFGSGTRLTVV.